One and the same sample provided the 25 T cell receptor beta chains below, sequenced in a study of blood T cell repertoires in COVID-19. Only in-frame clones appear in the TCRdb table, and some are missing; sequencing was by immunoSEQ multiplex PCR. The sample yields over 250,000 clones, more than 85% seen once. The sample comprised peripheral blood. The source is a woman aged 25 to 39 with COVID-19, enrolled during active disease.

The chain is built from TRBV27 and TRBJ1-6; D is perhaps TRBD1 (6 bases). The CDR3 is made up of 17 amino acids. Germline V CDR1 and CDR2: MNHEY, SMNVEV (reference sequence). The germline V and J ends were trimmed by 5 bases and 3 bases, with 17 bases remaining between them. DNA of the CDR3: TGTGCCAGCAGTAGAGAACAGGGATACATCTATAATTCACCCCTCCACTTT. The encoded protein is CASSREQGYIYNSPLHF.

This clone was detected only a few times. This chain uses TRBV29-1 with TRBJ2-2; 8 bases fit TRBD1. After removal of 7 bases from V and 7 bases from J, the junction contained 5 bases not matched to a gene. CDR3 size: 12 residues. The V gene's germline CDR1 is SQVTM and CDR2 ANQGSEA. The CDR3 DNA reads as TGCAGCGCCAGGACAGGGATCGGGGAGCTGTTTTTT. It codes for CSARTGIGELFF.

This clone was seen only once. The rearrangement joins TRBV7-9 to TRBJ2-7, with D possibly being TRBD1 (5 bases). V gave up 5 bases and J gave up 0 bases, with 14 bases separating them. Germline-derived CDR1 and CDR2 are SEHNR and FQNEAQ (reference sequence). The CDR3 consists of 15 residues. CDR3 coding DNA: TGTGCCAGCAGCCTAGGGGCAGGATTCTCCTACGAGCAGTACTTC. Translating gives CASSLGAGFSYEQYF.

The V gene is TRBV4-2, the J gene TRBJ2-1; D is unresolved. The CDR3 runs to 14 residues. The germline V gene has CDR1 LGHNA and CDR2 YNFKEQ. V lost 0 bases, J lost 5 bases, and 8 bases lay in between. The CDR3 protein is CASSQEWANNEQFF. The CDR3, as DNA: TGTGCCAGCAGCCAAGAATGGGCGAACAATGAGCAGTTCTTC.

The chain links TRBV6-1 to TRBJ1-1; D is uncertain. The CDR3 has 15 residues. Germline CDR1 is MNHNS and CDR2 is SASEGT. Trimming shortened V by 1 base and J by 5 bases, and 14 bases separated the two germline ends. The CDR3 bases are TGTGCCAGCAGTGAAGGGAGCCTCCCGATAACTGAAGCTTTCTTT. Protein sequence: CASSEGSLPITEAFF.

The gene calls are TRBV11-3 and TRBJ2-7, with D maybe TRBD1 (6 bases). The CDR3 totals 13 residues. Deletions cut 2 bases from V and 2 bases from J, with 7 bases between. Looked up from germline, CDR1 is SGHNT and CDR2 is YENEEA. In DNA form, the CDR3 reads TGTGCCAGCAGCTTACACAGGGCCTACGAGCAGTACTTC. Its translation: CASSLHRAYEQYF.

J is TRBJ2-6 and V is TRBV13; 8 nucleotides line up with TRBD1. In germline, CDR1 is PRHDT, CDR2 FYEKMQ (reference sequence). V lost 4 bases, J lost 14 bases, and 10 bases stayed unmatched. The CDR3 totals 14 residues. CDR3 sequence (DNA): TGTGCCAGCAGCTCCCGGGACAGGTCGATTTTCCTGACTTTC. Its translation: CASSSRDRSIFLTF.

This CDR3 reads CASSLASGPGRTGELFF. In DNA, the CDR3 is TGTGCCAGCAGCTTAGCTAGCGGGCCAGGCCGGACCGGGGAGCTGTTTTTT. The chain carries TRBV7-9 and TRBJ2-2; 7 bases match TRBD2. The CDR3 has 17 amino acids. The V gene's germline CDR1 is SEHNR and CDR2 FQNEAQ (reference sequence). With 0 bases clipped from V and 5 bases from J, the junction kept 9 bases outside the gene matches.

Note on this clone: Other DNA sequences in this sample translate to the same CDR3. As DNA, the CDR3 is TGTGCCAGCAGTTTTCCAGGCCAGCCCCAGCATTTT. Translated, it gives CASSFPGQPQHF. The rearrangement uses TRBV12-3 or TRBV12-4 and TRBJ1-5, with D unresolved. The V end lost 3 bases, the J end lost 7 bases, and 7 bases lay between the germline ends. CDR3 length equals 12 residues.

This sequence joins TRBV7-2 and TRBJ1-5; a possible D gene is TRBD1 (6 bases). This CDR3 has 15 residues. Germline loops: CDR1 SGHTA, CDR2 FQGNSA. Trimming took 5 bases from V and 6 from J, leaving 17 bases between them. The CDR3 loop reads CASSPMRVGGQPQHF. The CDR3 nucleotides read TGTGCCAGCAGCCCCATGAGGGTAGGGGGTCAGCCCCAGCATTTT. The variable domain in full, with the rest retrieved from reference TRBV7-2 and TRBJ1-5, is GAGVSQSPSNKVTEKGKDVELRCDPISGHTALYWYRQSLGQGLEFLIYFQGNSAPDKSGLPSDRFSAERTGGSVSTLTIQRTQQEDSAVYLCASSPMRVGGQPQHFGDGTRLSIL.

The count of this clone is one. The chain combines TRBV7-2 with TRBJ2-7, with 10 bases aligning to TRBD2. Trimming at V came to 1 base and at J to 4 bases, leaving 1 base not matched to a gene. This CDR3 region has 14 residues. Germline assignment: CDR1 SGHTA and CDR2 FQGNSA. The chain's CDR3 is CASSLVGLAYEQYF. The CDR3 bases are TGTGCCAGCAGCTTAGTGGGACTAGCGTACGAGCAGTACTTC.

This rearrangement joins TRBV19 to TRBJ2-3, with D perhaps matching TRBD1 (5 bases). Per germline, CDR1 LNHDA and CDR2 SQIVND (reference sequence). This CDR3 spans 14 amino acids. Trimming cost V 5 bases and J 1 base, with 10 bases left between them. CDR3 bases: TGTGCCAGTAGTCCCCAGGGCGGCACAGATACGCAGTATTTT. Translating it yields CASSPQGGTDTQYF. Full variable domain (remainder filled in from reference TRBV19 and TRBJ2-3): DGGITQSPKYLFRKEGQNVTLSCEQNLNHDAMYWYRQDPGQGLRLIYYSQIVNDFQKGDIAEGYSVSREKKESFPLTVTSAQKNPTAFYLCASSPQGGTDTQYFGPGTRLTVL.

The CDR3 DNA follows: TGTGCCAGCTCACAGCTAGCGGGAGTCAGCGAGCAGTACTTC. Its translation: CASSQLAGVSEQYF. This chain connects TRBV18 to TRBJ2-7; 10 bases agree with TRBD2. The CDR3 covers 14 residues. The germline V gene has CDR1 KGHSH and CDR2 LQKENI. With 4 bases clipped from V and 6 bases from J, the junction kept 6 bases outside the gene matches.

CDR3 in amino acids: CASSYNRGGTEAFF. For the CDR3, the DNA is TGTGCCAGCAGTTACAACAGGGGAGGCACTGAAGCTTTCTTT. The genes are TRBV6-5 and TRBJ1-1, with TRBD1 identical over 7 bases. Germline CDR1 reads MNHEY; CDR2 reads SVGAGI. The CDR3 covers 14 residues. The junction had 4 bases not matched to a gene; V was cut back by 2 bases and J by 4 bases.

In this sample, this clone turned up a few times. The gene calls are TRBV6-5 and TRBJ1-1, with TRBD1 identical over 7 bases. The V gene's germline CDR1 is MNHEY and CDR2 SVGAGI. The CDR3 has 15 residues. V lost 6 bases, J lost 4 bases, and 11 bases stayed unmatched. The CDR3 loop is CASRSPTGYGTEAFF. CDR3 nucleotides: TGTGCCAGCAGATCGCCGACAGGGTATGGCACTGAAGCTTTCTTT.

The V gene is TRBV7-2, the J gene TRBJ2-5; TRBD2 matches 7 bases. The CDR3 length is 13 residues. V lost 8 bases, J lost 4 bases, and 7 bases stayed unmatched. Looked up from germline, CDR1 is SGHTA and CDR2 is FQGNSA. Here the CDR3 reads CASARGGLETQYF. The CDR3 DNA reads TGTGCCAGCGCCCGGGGAGGGCTAGAGACCCAGTACTTC.

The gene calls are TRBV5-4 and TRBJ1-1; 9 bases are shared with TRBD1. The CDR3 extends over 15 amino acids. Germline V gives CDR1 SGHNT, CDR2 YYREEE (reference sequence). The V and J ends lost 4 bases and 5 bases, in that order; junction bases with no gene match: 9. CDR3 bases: TGTGCCAGCAGCCTCCCGACAGGGGGGAGGACTGAAGCTTTCTTT. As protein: CASSLPTGGRTEAFF.

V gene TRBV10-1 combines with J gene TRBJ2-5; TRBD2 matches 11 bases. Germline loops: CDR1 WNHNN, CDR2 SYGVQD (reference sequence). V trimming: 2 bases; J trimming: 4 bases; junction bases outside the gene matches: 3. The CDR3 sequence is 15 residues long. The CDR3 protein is CASSEIAGGPETQYF. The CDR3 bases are TGCGCCAGCAGTGAGATAGCGGGAGGGCCAGAGACCCAGTACTTC.

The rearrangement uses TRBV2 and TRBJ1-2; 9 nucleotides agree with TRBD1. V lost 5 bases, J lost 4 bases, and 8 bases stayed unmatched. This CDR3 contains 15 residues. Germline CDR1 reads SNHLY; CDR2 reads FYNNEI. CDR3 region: CASSIRQGEIYGYTF. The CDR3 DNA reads TGTGCCAGCAGTATACGACAGGGGGAAATCTATGGCTACACCTTC.

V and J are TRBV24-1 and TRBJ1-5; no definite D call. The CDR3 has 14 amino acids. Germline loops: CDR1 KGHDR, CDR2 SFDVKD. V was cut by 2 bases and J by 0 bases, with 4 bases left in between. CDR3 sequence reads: CATSDSVSNQPQHF. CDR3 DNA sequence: TGTGCCACCAGTGATTCCGTTAGCAATCAGCCCCAGCATTTT.

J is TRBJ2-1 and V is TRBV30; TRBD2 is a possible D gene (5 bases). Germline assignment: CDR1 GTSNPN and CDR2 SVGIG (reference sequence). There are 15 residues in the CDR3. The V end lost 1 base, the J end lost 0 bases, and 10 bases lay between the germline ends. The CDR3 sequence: CAWSARAVSYNEQFF. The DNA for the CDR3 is TGTGCCTGGAGTGCGAGGGCGGTCTCCTACAATGAGCAGTTCTTC.

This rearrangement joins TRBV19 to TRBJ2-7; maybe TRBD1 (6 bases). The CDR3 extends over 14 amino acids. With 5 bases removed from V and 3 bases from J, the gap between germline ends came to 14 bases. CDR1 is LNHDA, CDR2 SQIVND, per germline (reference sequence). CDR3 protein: CASSAQGSGYEQYF. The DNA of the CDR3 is TGTGCCAGTAGTGCACAGGGATCAGGCTACGAGCAGTACTTC.

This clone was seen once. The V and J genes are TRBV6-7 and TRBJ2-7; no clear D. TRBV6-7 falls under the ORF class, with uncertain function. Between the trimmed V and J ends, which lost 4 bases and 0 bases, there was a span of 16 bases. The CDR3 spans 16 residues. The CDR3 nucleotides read TGTGCCAGCAGTTTCTGGCCGAGCGAGAGCTCCTACGAGCAGTACTTC. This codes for CASSFWPSESSYEQYF.

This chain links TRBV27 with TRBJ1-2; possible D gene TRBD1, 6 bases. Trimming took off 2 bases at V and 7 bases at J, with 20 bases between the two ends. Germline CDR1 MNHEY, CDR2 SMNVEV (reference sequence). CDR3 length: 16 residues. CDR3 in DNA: TGTGCCAGCAGTTTAGTGGGGGGGGCTTGGTTCGTTGGCTACACCTTC. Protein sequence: CASSLVGGAWFVGYTF.

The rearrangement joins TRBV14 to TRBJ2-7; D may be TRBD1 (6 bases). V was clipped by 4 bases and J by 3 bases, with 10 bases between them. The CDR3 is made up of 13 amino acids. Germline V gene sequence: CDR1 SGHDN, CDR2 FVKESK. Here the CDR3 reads CASSRDTDYEQYF. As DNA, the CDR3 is TGTGCCAGCAGCCGGGACACCGACTACGAGCAGTACTTC.